This T cell receptor beta chain came from a study of blood T cell repertoires in COVID-19. All recovered Cohort 3 donors got two negative PCRs, got clearance, or saw symptom resolution. This clone has a single count. Per the germline V gene, CDR1 is SGHTA and CDR2 is FQGNSA. The CDR3 totals 14 residues. V dropped 1 base and J dropped 8 bases, with 11 bases sitting between them. This table comes from immunoSEQ multiplex PCR, and its TCRdb copy is limited to in-frame clones, with some not included. Found here are 150,000 to 200,000 clones, approximately 87% of them singletons; the top ten hold approximately 6.6%.

This chain uses TRBV7-2 with TRBJ1-4; D might be TRBD1 (5 bases). The clonotype originates from a woman between 45 and 65 years old who had recovered from COVID-19. Material: PBMCs or T cells enriched from blood (not recorded which). DNA for the CDR3: TGTGCCAGCAGCTTAGGTGGAACAGGCGAAAAACTGTTTTTT. Residues: CASSLGGTGEKLFF.